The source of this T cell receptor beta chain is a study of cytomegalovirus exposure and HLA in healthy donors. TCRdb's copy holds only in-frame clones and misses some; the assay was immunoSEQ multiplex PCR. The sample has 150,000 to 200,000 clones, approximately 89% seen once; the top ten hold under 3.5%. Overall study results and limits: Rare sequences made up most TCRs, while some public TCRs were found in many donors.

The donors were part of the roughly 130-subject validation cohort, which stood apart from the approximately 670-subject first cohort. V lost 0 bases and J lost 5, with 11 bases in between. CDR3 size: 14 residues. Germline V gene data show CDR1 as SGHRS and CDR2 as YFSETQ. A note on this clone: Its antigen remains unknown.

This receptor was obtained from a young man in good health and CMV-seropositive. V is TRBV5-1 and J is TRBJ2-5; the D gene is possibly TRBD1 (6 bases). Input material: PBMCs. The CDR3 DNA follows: TGCGCCAGCAGCTTGGCCGGTAGGGGGGAGACCCAGTACTTC. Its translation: CASSLAGRGETQYF. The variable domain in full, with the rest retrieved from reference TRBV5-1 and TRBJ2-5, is KAGVTQTPRYLIKTRGQQVTLSCSPISGHRSVSWYQQTPGQGLQFLFEYFSETQRNKGNFPGRFSGRQFSNSRSEMNVSTLELGDSALYLCASSLAGRGETQYFGPGTRLLVL.